The rows below give T cell receptor beta chains drawn from one sample of a study of identifying expanded T cells in peripheral blood. This table comes from immunoSEQ multiplex PCR, and its TCRdb copy is limited to in-frame clones, with some not included. Of some 100,000 clones in the sample, 88% are singletons; the top ten hold about 5.5%. The sequenced sample consisted of blood. The source is a person between 18 and 70 years old in good health. Both conserved end residues are part of each CDR3. Fields, in order: V gene, J gene, clone size, D gene, CDR3 protein, CDR3 DNA. A D gene is named only where the DNA matches it firmly. For some rows the clone size is stated as once, few or many, or as a class when expanded; others skip it.

>TRBV29-1|TRBJ1-3|.|.
CSVLSHSGNTIYF
TGCAGCGTTTTATCCCACTCTGGAAACACCATATATTTT
>TRBV18|TRBJ1-3|.|TRBD1
CASSPQGAGNTIYF
TGTGCCAGCTCACCGCAGGGGGCTGGAAACACCATATATTTT
>TRBV5-1|TRBJ2-1|.|TRBD2
CASSPQPGGNNEQFF
TGCGCCAGCAGCCCCCAACCCGGGGGGAACAATGAGCAGTTCTTC
>TRBV7-3|TRBJ2-3|.|TRBD2
CASSSSLAGGYTQYF
TGTGCCAGCAGTTCCTCACTAGCGGGGGGGTATACGCAGTATTTT
>TRBV7-9|TRBJ1-1|.|TRBD1
CASSLPQGQLNTEAFF
TGTGCCAGCAGCTTACCCCAGGGACAGCTAAACACTGAAGCTTTCTTT
>TRBV18|TRBJ1-6|.|.
CASSPRTTRDSPLHF
TGTGCCAGCTCACCGCGGACTACACGAGATTCACCCCTCCACTTT
>TRBV19|TRBJ1-3|.|TRBD1
CATSTGALSGNTIYF
TGTGCCACCTCGACAGGGGCCCTCTCTGGAAACACCATATATTTT
>TRBV7-2|TRBJ2-3|.|TRBD2
CASSLAKTSGRFLW
TGTGCCAGCAGCTTAGCTAAGACTAGCGGGAGATTTTTGTGG
>TRBV11-3|TRBJ1-3|once|.
CASSLKSGIGNTIYF
TGTGCCAGCAGCTTAAAATCAGGGATAGGAAACACCATATATTTT
>TRBV2|TRBJ2-1|.|TRBD2
CASSPGGLSGNEQFF
TGTGCCAGCAGCCCGGGGGGTCTCTCGGGCAATGAGCAGTTCTTC
>TRBV7-2|TRBJ2-2|.|.
CASSRQVNTGELFF
TGTGCCAGCAGCCGGCAGGTGAACACCGGGGAGCTGTTTTTT
>TRBV7-9|TRBJ2-1|.|.
CASITGTLYNEQFF
TGTGCCAGCATAACAGGGACCCTCTACAATGAGCAGTTCTTC
>TRBV19|TRBJ2-1|once|.
CASRQDSYNEQFF
TGTGCCAGTAGACAGGATTCCTACAATGAGCAGTTCTTC
>TRBV7-3|TRBJ2-3|.|TRBD2
CASSFGIAGGTDTQYF
TGTGCCAGCAGCTTCGGGATAGCGGGAGGCACAGATACGCAGTATTTT
>TRBV29-1|TRBJ1-1|.|.
CSVEDKRNTEAFF
TGCAGCGTGGAGGACAAACGGAACACTGAAGCTTTCTTT
>TRBV5-4|TRBJ2-1|.|TRBD2
CASSGGRALANEQFF
TGTGCCAGCAGCGGCGGGAGGGCCCTTGCGAATGAGCAGTTCTTC
>TRBV28|TRBJ2-1|few|.
CASSGRGYNEQFF
TGTGCCAGCAGCGGCCGCGGCTACAATGAGCAGTTCTTC
>TRBV10-3|TRBJ1-5|once|TRBD1
CAISRDRGNQPQHF
TGTGCCATCAGCCGGGACAGGGGGAATCAGCCCCAGCATTTT
>TRBV29-1|TRBJ2-5|.|TRBD2
CSVEVAGGYETQYF
TGCAGCGTTGAGGTAGCGGGGGGGTACGAGACCCAGTACTTC
>TRBV6-4|TRBJ1-2|.|.
CASSQGPPYGYTF
TGTGCCAGCAGCCAAGGCCCGCCCTATGGCTACACCTTC
>TRBV7-2|TRBJ2-3|few|.
CASSVSGNTQYF
TGTGCCAGCAGCGTTAGCGGAAATACGCAGTATTTT
>TRBV7-9|TRBJ1-4|.|.
CASSFQESTNEKLFF
TGTGCCAGCAGCTTCCAGGAATCAACTAATGAAAAACTGTTTTTT
>TRBV28|TRBJ1-4|.|TRBD1
CASSFYQGAVKLFF
TGTGCCAGCAGTTTCTATCAGGGGGCTGTAAAACTGTTTTTT
>TRBV5-4|TRBJ2-5|.|.
CASSSQETQYF
TGTGCCAGCAGCTCCCAAGAGACCCAGTACTTC
>TRBV6-1|TRBJ1-2|.|.
CASSALWGGNYGYTF
TGTGCCAGCAGCGCCCTATGGGGGGGGAACTATGGCTACACCTTC
>TRBV6-1|TRBJ2-7|.|.
CASSLIYEQYF
TGTGCCAGCAGTCTTATTTACGAGCAGTACTTC
>TRBV6-5|TRBJ1-1|.|.
CASSRERGHQKAFF
TGTGCCAGCAGCCGGGAAAGGGGACACCAAAAAGCTTTCTTT
>TRBV6-1|TRBJ1-2|.|TRBD1
CASRALDREGGYTF
TGTGCCAGCCGTGCCCTAGACAGGGAAGGCGGCTACACCTTC
>TRBV7-8|TRBJ1-2|.|TRBD1
CASSLGGTGPNYGYTF
TGTGCCAGCAGCTTAGGGGGGACAGGGCCTAACTATGGCTACACCTTC
>TRBV2|TRBJ2-2|.|TRBD1
CASRGTGGIGELFF
TGTGCCAGCAGGGGGACAGGGGGCATCGGGGAGCTGTTTTTT
>TRBV6-1|TRBJ2-7|.|TRBD1
CASSDLVGTGRGQYF
TGTGCCAGCAGTGATCTCGTCGGGACAGGGAGGGGGCAGTACTTC
>TRBV15|TRBJ1-1|once|.
CATSRDLGQGSTEAFF
TGTGCCACCAGCAGAGATCTCGGGCAGGGGAGCACTGAAGCTTTCTTT
>TRBV19|TRBJ2-3|.|.
CASSMGPGPARDTQYF
TGTGCCAGTAGTATGGGGCCCGGCCCCGCGAGGGATACGCAGTATTTT
>TRBV9|TRBJ2-7|.|.
CASSVGPGETYEQYF
TGTGCCAGCAGCGTAGGGCCAGGGGAAACCTACGAGCAGTACTTC
>TRBV6-6|TRBJ1-6|.|.
CASSTPPLSSPLHF
TGTGCCAGCAGTACCCCCCCTCTGAGTTCACCCCTCCACTTT
>TRBV5-4|TRBJ2-7|.|TRBD2
CASSLWASGTYEQYF
TGTGCCAGCAGCTTGTGGGCTAGCGGGACCTACGAGCAGTACTTC
>TRBV2|TRBJ1-1|.|TRBD1
CASTGQLNTEAFF
TGTGCCAGTACGGGACAGCTGAACACTGAAGCTTTCTTT
>TRBV7-8|TRBJ2-6|.|.
CASSFGWRGRANVLTF
TGTGCCAGCAGCTTCGGGTGGAGGGGAAGGGCCAACGTCCTGACTTTC
>TRBV4-1|TRBJ2-7|.|TRBD1
CASSLERTGGTSYEQYF
TGCGCCAGCAGCCTTGAACGGACAGGGGGAACTTCCTACGAGCAGTACTTC
>TRBV6-1|TRBJ1-1|.|TRBD1
CASASGTGSNTEAFF
TGTGCCAGCGCCTCCGGGACAGGTTCGAACACTGAAGCTTTCTTT
>TRBV19|TRBJ2-1|.|TRBD2
CASRNSGGTNEQFF
TGTGCCAGTAGGAATAGCGGGGGTACCAATGAGCAGTTCTTC
>TRBV10-3|TRBJ1-1|.|.
CAISDTPNTEAFF
TGTGCCATCAGTGATACACCGAACACTGAAGCTTTCTTT
>TRBV15|TRBJ1-1|.|TRBD1
CATSIQQGRHTEAFF
TGTGCCACCAGCATACAACAGGGGAGGCACACTGAAGCTTTCTTT
>TRBV29-1|TRBJ2-7|once|.
CSVVGSKTSYEQYF
TGCAGCGTTGTAGGGTCCAAAACTTCCTACGAGCAGTACTTC
>TRBV30|TRBJ1-1|.|TRBD1
CAWNRDREGTEAFF
TGTGCCTGGAACAGGGACAGGGAAGGGACTGAAGCTTTCTTT
>TRBV10-2|TRBJ1-1|.|.
CASSALGRGTEAFF
TGCGCCAGCAGTGCTCTGGGGCGGGGGACTGAAGCTTTCTTT
>TRBV5-1|TRBJ2-5|.|TRBD2
CASSFGLAGTFQETQYF
TGCGCCAGCAGCTTCGGACTAGCGGGAACATTCCAAGAGACCCAGTACTTC
>TRBV7-3|TRBJ2-1|few|TRBD1
CASSRDRGLEQFF
TGTGCCAGCAGCAGGGACAGGGGATTGGAGCAGTTCTTC
>TRBV7-9|TRBJ1-1|.|.
CASSVSRGEGGNTEAFF
TGTGCCAGCAGCGTCTCACGAGGGGAGGGGGGGAACACTGAAGCTTTCTTT
>TRBV5-6|TRBJ1-3|.|.
CASSLGGPSSGNTIYF
TGTGCCAGCAGCTTGGGGGGCCCTTCAAGTGGAAACACCATATATTTT
>TRBV5-1|TRBJ1-1|.|TRBD1
CASSLGQVLTEAFF
TGCGCCAGCAGCCTGGGACAGGTTCTTACTGAAGCTTTCTTT
>TRBV6-6|TRBJ1-5|.|TRBD1
CASRLTGGENQPQHF
TGTGCCAGCAGGTTAACAGGGGGAGAGAATCAGCCCCAGCATTTT
>TRBV6-1|TRBJ2-7|.|TRBD2
CASREEKGLRSSGRGEQYF
TGTGCCAGCAGGGAAGAAAAGGGGCTGAGGTCTAGCGGGAGAGGCGAGCAGTACTTC
>TRBV5-1|TRBJ2-3|.|.
CASSRLVIEPTRRNTDTQYF
TGCGCCAGCAGTCGTCTAGTGATCGAGCCCACGAGGCGGAACACAGATACGCAGTATTTT